This TCR beta chain stems from a study of cytomegalovirus exposure and HLA in healthy donors. Study-level information: Of a few hundred genotyped donors, roughly 81% grouped in the Caucasian-associated ancestry cluster.

With 60 Vbeta and 13 Jbeta primers, the PCR was carried out. Only in-frame clones appear in the TCRdb table, and some are missing; sequencing was by immunoSEQ multiplex PCR. Of about 190,000 clones in the sample, around 75% are singletons; the top ten hold less than 6%. The CDR3 extends over 13 amino acids. In germline, CDR1 is SGHRS, CDR2 YFSETQ. V was pared by 4 bases and J by 2 bases, with 10 bases between. Sequenced sample: PBMCs. The J gene is TRBJ2-7, the V gene TRBV5-1, with D possibly TRBD1 on 6 matching bases. This TCR was recovered from a woman aged 25 to 39 in good health and CMV-seropositive. The CDR3 bases are TGCGCCAGCAGCCCTACAGGGACCTACGAGCAGTACTTC. This encodes CASSPTGTYEQYF.